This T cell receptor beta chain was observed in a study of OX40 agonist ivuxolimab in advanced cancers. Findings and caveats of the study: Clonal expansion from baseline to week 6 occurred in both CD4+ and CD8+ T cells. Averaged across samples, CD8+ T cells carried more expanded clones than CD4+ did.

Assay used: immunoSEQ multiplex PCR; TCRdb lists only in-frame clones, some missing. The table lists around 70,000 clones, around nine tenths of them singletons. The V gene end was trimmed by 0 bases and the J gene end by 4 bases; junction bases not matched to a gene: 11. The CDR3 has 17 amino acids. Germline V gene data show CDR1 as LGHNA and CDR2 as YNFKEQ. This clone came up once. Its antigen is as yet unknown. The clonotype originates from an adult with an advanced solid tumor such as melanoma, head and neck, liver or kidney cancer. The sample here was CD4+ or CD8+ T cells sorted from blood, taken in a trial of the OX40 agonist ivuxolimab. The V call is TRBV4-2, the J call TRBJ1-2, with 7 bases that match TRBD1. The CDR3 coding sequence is TGTGCCAGCAGCCAAGATGTCGGCCAACAGGGGAGCTATGGCTACACCTTC. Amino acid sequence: CASSQDVGQQGSYGYTF.